The rows below give T cell receptor beta chains drawn from one sample of a study of cytomegalovirus exposure and HLA in healthy donors. Repertoires were generated with immunoSEQ multiplex PCR, while TCRdb's copy carries only in-frame clones and drops some. The top ten clones hold 3.5% to 4.5% of a sample with some 110,000 clones, about 76% of them seen once. Sequencing input: PBMCs. The source of these receptors is a woman in her twenties or thirties in good health and CMV-seronegative. Each CDR3 is given with its conserved first and last residue. A D gene is named only where the DNA matches it firmly. Clone size, where shown, is once, few, many, or a class for clones that have expanded.

TRBJ2-5	-	-	TRBV5-5	CASSLAPGNQETQYF	TGTGCCAGCAGCTTGGCCCCAGGGAACCAAGAGACCCAGTACTTC
TRBJ2-2	few	TRBD1	TRBV23-1	CASSQGRTGTTGELFF	TGCGCCAGCAGTCAAGGGCGGACAGGAACCACCGGGGAGCTGTTTTTT
TRBJ1-5	once	-	TRBV10-2	CASSELGRQPQHF	TGCGCCAGCAGTGAATTGGGCCGACAGCCCCAGCATTTT
TRBJ2-2	-	TRBD2	TRBV27	CATRGLAGVTGELFF	TGTGCCACCCGAGGACTAGCGGGTGTCACCGGGGAGCTGTTTTTT
TRBJ1-1	-	-	TRBV28	CATGTVRGTEAFF	TGTGCCACCGGGACGGTGCGGGGCACTGAAGCTTTCTTT
TRBJ1-2	-	-	TRBV15	CATSSGEGARFYGYTF	TGTGCCACCAGCAGTGGGGAGGGAGCGCGGTTTTATGGCTACACCTTC
TRBJ1-1	-	TRBD1	TRBV28	CASSLIATGQGSGFSEAFF	TGTGCCAGCAGTTTAATAGCAACGGGACAGGGCTCGGGTTTCTCTGAAGCTTTCTTT
TRBJ2-3	-	TRBD1	TRBV7-8	CASSLDRGDTQYF	TGTGCCAGCAGCTTAGACAGGGGAGATACGCAGTATTTT
TRBJ1-2	-	-	TRBV7-9	CASSLGQNYGYTF	TGTGCCAGCAGCTTAGGGCAGAACTATGGCTACACCTTC
TRBJ1-2	-	-	TRBV14	CASSRQGWSGGGYTF	TGTGCCAGCAGCCGCCAAGGATGGTCCGGAGGTGGCTACACCTTC
TRBJ2-6	once	-	TRBV9	CASSPRSVASGANVLTF	TGTGCCAGCAGCCCCCGTTCAGTGGCCTCGGGGGCCAACGTCCTGACTTTC
TRBJ2-7	-	-	TRBV21-1	CASSKREDRRIASSYEQYF	TGTGCCAGCAGCAAAAGGGAGGACAGGCGCATCGCCAGCTCCTACGAGCAGTACTTC
TRBJ2-2	-	TRBD2	TRBV7-9	CSSSPTSGVNTGELFF	TGTTCCAGCAGCCCTACTAGCGGAGTAAACACCGGGGAGCTGTTTTTT
TRBJ2-1	-	TRBD2	TRBV7-2	CASSLSAGEAYNEQFF	TGTGCCAGCAGCTTATCGGCGGGAGAAGCCTACAATGAGCAGTTCTTC
TRBJ1-5	-	TRBD1	TRBV28	CASRETGGSNQPQHF	TGTGCCAGCCGAGAGACAGGGGGAAGCAATCAGCCCCAGCATTTT
TRBJ2-1	-	-	TRBV28	CASTHRGGVGGYNEQFF	TGTGCCAGCACTCATAGGGGGGGGGTCGGGGGATACAATGAGCAGTTCTTC
TRBJ2-2	-	TRBD2	TRBV18	CASSIPGLAASTGELFF	TGTGCCAGCTCAATACCGGGACTAGCAGCTTCCACCGGGGAGCTGTTTTTT
TRBJ2-5	-	TRBD2	TRBV4-2	CASSQEPSAGGWETQYF	TGTGCCAGCAGCCAAGAACCATCAGCGGGAGGGTGGGAGACCCAGTACTTC
TRBJ1-6	-	TRBD1	TRBV6-1	CASSETGDSPLHF	TGTGCCAGCAGTGAGACAGGGGACTCACCCCTCCACTTT
TRBJ2-5	-	TRBD2	TRBV5-1	CASSLTVKSGGQETQYF	TGCGCCAGCAGCTTGACGGTTAAGTCGGGAGGGCAAGAGACCCAGTACTTC
TRBJ2-7	-	TRBD1	TRBV15	CATSGGTGLGKFEQYF	TGTGCCACCAGCGGCGGGACAGGACTGGGCAAGTTCGAGCAGTACTTC
TRBJ2-7	-	TRBD2	TRBV28	CASSFIAGGPHEQYF	TGTGCCAGCAGTTTTATAGCGGGAGGGCCGCACGAGCAGTACTTC
TRBJ1-2	-	TRBD1	TRBV7-2	CASSLGPGQGANYGYTF	TGTGCCAGCAGCTTAGGACCGGGACAGGGGGCTAACTATGGCTACACCTTC
TRBJ1-1	-	-	TRBV7-9	CASSLERRQTEAFF	TGTGCCAGCAGCTTAGAAAGAAGACAGACTGAAGCTTTCTTT
TRBJ2-2	few	-	TRBV7-3	CASSFSQANTGELFF	TGTGCCAGCAGCTTTTCCCAGGCGAACACCGGGGAGCTGTTTTTT
TRBJ2-7	-	TRBD1	TRBV27	CASRMTWDSNYEQYF	TGTGCCAGCCGGATGACATGGGACAGCAACTACGAGCAGTACTTC
TRBJ2-2	-	TRBD2	TRBV4-3	CASSQAGTSGNTGELFF	TGCGCCAGCAGCCAGGCCGGGACTAGCGGGAACACCGGGGAGCTGTTTTTT
TRBJ2-7	-	-	TRBV7-9	CASSSLPGDHYTDEQYF	TGTGCCAGCAGCTCCCTACCCGGTGATCACTATACGGACGAGCAGTACTTC